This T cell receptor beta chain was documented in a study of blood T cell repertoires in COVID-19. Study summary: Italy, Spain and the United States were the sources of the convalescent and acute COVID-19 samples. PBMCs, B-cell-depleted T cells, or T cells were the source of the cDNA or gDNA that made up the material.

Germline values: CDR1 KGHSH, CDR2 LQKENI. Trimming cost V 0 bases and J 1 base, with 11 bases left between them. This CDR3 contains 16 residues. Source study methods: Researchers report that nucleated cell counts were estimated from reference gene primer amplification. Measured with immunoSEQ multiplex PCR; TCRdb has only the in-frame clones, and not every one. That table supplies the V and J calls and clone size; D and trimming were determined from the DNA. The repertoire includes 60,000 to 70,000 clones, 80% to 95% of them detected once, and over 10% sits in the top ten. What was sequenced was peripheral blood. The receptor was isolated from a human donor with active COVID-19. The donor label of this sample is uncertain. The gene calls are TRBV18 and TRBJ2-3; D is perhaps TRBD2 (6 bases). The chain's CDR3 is CASSPPIGGGTDTQYF. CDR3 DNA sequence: TGTGCCAGCTCACCACCGATCGGCGGGGGCACAGATACGCAGTATTTT.